The entry below gives a single TCR beta chain sequence along with its context. From the 5' RACE reads, TCRdb called clonotypes with MiXCR, one entry per CDR3 protein. The table includes about 3,300 distinct CDR3 sequences, about 19% detected once. The source of the sample is a study of spatial heterogeneity in lung cancer. The wider study: Where present, follow-up PBMC were sequenced a median of roughly two years after resection. Raw sequencing reads included, on average, more than 9.5 appearances of each unique TCR and UMI combination.

Indicated time point: blood at routine non-recurrence follow-up after resection. In each case, whole RNA from tumor, nontumor lung or frozen PBMC was sequenced unsorted. V lost 3 bases to trimming and J lost 2 bases, with 13 bases between them. The germline V gene has CDR1 LGHNA and CDR2 YNFKEQ. The CDR3 is 15 amino acids. The TCR originated in a male donor with early-stage non-small cell lung cancer. The sequencing here drew on PBMCs, taken at follow-up. The chain carries TRBV4-2 and TRBJ2-5, with D possibly matching TRBD1 (6 bases). The CDR3 DNA reads as TGTGCCAGCAGCCAGGGAACCGGGACACAAGAGACCCAGTACTTC. Translation: CASSQGTGTQETQYF.